A selection of T cell receptor beta chains follows, all from one sample in a study of blood T cell repertoires in COVID-19. Libraries were prepared by immunoSEQ multiplex PCR; TCRdb keeps only in-frame clonotypes and omits some of them. Among approximately 46,000 clones listed, around nine tenths were seen once. Sample: peripheral blood. All receptors derive from a man aged 60 to 69 with active or convalescent COVID-19. The conserved cysteine and the conserved F or W are not part of the CDR3 here. Each record gives: D gene, V gene, CDR3 protein. A D gene is named only where the DNA matches it firmly.

D gene: .
V gene: TRBV12-3/TRBV12-4
CDR3 protein: ASCSRDTEAF

D gene: .
V gene: TRBV6-5
CDR3 protein: ASSYRGGGQPQH

D gene: .
V gene: TRBV20-1
CDR3 protein: SASSLVNSPLH

D gene: .
V gene: TRBV5-1
CDR3 protein: ASNPDGRAIYEQY

D gene: TRBD2
V gene: TRBV5-1
CDR3 protein: ASSFDGGASEQY

D gene: TRBD1
V gene: TRBV6-2/TRBV6-3
CDR3 protein: ASSTTGTNSPLH

D gene: .
V gene: TRBV5-1
CDR3 protein: ASSPRPRVNGGYT

D gene: TRBD1
V gene: TRBV7-9
CDR3 protein: ASSRGQGGGQPQH

D gene: TRBD1
V gene: TRBV2
CDR3 protein: ASSADRANQPQH

D gene: .
V gene: TRBV7-9
CDR3 protein: ASSSQGWVGNEQF

D gene: TRBD1
V gene: TRBV10-3
CDR3 protein: AIRRGQGAYEQY

D gene: TRBD1
V gene: TRBV3-1/TRBV3-2
CDR3 protein: ASSHQGAGNEKLF

D gene: TRBD1
V gene: TRBV2
CDR3 protein: ASSDLWDRSRNYGYT

D gene: TRBD1
V gene: TRBV29-1
CDR3 protein: SVPEAAGGAF

D gene: TRBD1
V gene: TRBV29-1
CDR3 protein: SVGLQGNEQF

D gene: TRBD1
V gene: TRBV7-9
CDR3 protein: ASSLQGATNEKLF

D gene: .
V gene: TRBV5-6
CDR3 protein: ASSFGRAGVNEKLF

D gene: TRBD2
V gene: TRBV3-1/TRBV3-2
CDR3 protein: ASSRLAGWNTGELF

D gene: TRBD2
V gene: TRBV2
CDR3 protein: ASSERQGGETQY

D gene: TRBD2
V gene: TRBV5-6
CDR3 protein: ASSFRRGGTDTQY

D gene: TRBD2
V gene: TRBV7-3
CDR3 protein: ASSLFRTSGGPDTGELF

D gene: TRBD1
V gene: TRBV18
CDR3 protein: ASSLGQGNEQY

D gene: .
V gene: TRBV5-1
CDR3 protein: ASRQGHSVDYGYT

D gene: TRBD1
V gene: TRBV13
CDR3 protein: ASSRSTLKPGQVTGEQY

D gene: TRBD1
V gene: TRBV4-1
CDR3 protein: ASSQDGQGSTEAF

D gene: .
V gene: TRBV24-1
CDR3 protein: ATSEPTGDTQY

D gene: TRBD1
V gene: TRBV4-2
CDR3 protein: ASSQLGQDEAF

D gene: TRBD1
V gene: TRBV5-1
CDR3 protein: ASMPTLGQSNYGYT

D gene: TRBD1
V gene: TRBV18
CDR3 protein: ASSPGTDNTGELF